The rows below give T cell receptor beta chains drawn from one sample of a study of patients and donors after allogeneic stem cell transplantation. TCRdb processed the RT-PCR reads anew with MiXCR; each CDR3 protein has one entry. Of more than 150,000 distinct CDR3 sequences in the sample, more than 20% were seen once. Sequenced input: blood, either unsorted or a sorted T cell fraction (not recorded which). These receptors were taken from a human donor who was either an allogeneic HSCT recipient or a stem cell or donor lymphocyte infusion donor (not recorded which). It is not recorded whose cells these are; they may come from a transplant donor. CDR3s include the opening cysteine and the closing phenylalanine or tryptophan. D genes are given only for firm matches. Clone size is shown for a subset of rows, as once, few, many or a class of expanded clone.

cdr3_nt cdr3_aa v_call d_call j_call clone_size cdr3_length
TGTGCCAGCAACATAAGGGGCGCGAACACTGAAGCTTTCTTT CASNIRGANTEAFF TRBV12-3/TRBV12-4 - TRBJ1-1 - 14
TGTGCCAGCACGGCTAGTAGGCCCGGAGAGACCCAGTACTTC CASTASRPGETQYF TRBV12-3/TRBV12-4 - TRBJ2-5 - 14
TGTGCCAGCAGCCAATCGCAGGAGTCTGAAGCTTTCTTT CASSQSQESEAFF TRBV7-8 - TRBJ1-1 - 13
TGTGCCAGCAGTTTAGCGGGGTTTAGGGATGGCTACACCTTC CASSLAGFRDGYTF TRBV12-3/TRBV12-4 - TRBJ1-2 many 14
TGCGCCAGCAGCTTGGGCGATACCATGAACACTGAAGCTTTCTTT CASSLGDTMNTEAFF TRBV5-1 - TRBJ1-1 - 15
TGCAGTGCTAGAGATCGTCTAGCGGGGACGGGAAGTACGCAGTATTTT CSARDRLAGTGSTQYF TRBV20-1 TRBD2 TRBJ2-3 few 16
TGTGCCAGCAGTTACTCTGCTAGCACAGATACGCAGTATTTT CASSYSASTDTQYF TRBV6-5 - TRBJ2-3 - 14
TGTGCCAGCACCATACCGGGACAGAAAGACTACGAGCAGTACTTC CASTIPGQKDYEQYF TRBV27 TRBD1 TRBJ2-7 - 15
TGTGCCAGCAGTCCCGGGACTAGCGGGAGGGCCCAGGCCTACGAGCAGTACTTC CASSPGTSGRAQAYEQYF TRBV12-3/TRBV12-4 TRBD2 TRBJ2-7 few 18
TGCGCCAGCAGCTTGTCCACCGGGGAGCTGTTTTTT CASSLSTGELFF TRBV5-1 - TRBJ2-2 many 12
TGTGCCATCACCCAGGGGGCGATCGGCACTGAAGCTTTCTTT CAITQGAIGTEAFF TRBV10-3 TRBD1 TRBJ1-1 - 14
TGTGCCATCAGTGAGCGGGGACCAAACTATGGCTACACCTTC CAISERGPNYGYTF TRBV10-3 - TRBJ1-2 few 14
TGTGCCTGGAGTCTTCAGGGAGGTAATGAAAAACTGTTTTTT CAWSLQGGNEKLFF TRBV30 - TRBJ1-4 - 14
TGTGCCAGCAGCCCTACGACAGGGAACACCGGGGAGCTGTTTTTT CASSPTTGNTGELFF TRBV12-3/TRBV12-4 - TRBJ2-2 - 15
TGTGCCAGCAGTACCCGGGACAGGGGTTCTCAGCCCCAGCATTTT CASSTRDRGSQPQHF TRBV12-3/TRBV12-4 TRBD1 TRBJ1-5 few 15
TGTGCCAGCAGTGCCCGGGACAGGGTCGCCGAGACCCAGTACTTC CASSARDRVAETQYF TRBV12-3/TRBV12-4 TRBD1 TRBJ2-5 - 15
TGCGCCAGCAGCCAAGTCGCTGCAACTAATGAAAAACTGTTTTTT CASSQVAATNEKLFF TRBV4-1 - TRBJ1-4 few 15
TGCGCCAGCAGCTTGGGCCCTCCGGGAGGTCGCTTAGCCAAAAACATTCAGTACTTC CASSLGPPGGRLAKNIQYF TRBV5-1 TRBD2 TRBJ2-4 - 19
TGCGCCAGCAGCTTGGGCCCGGCTAATGAAAAACTGTTTTTT CASSLGPANEKLFF TRBV5-1 - TRBJ1-4 - 14
TGTGCCAGCAGTTTAGCGCTGTACAGGGAAGAGTCCTACGAGCAGTACTTC CASSLALYREESYEQYF TRBV12-3/TRBV12-4 - TRBJ2-7 once 17
TGCTTAAGCGGGGACCCCTACAATGAGCAGTTCTTC CLSGDPYNEQFF TRBV30 TRBD2 TRBJ2-1 - 12
TGCAGTGCTAGTGCCATCGGGGTCCGGTCTGGAAACACCATATATTTT CSASAIGVRSGNTIYF TRBV20-1 - TRBJ1-3 many 16
TGCAGTGCTAGAGATTCCTATGGACCTGGGGGCTACACCTTC CSARDSYGPGGYTF TRBV20-1 - TRBJ1-2 few 14
TGCAGTGCTAGATGGCCCACTCTAGGCGAAAAACTGTTTTTT CSARWPTLGEKLFF TRBV20-1 - TRBJ1-4 - 14
TGTGCCTGGAGCCGAGACCCCGGCTCTGGAAACACCATATATTTT CAWSRDPGSGNTIYF TRBV30 - TRBJ1-3 - 15
TGTGCCAGCTCACCCCTAAGGCAGGGGCCGATTCCTGGCTACACCTTC CASSPLRQGPIPGYTF TRBV18 - TRBJ1-2 few 16
TGTGCCAGCAGCAACATGGGAGTTTACTATGGCTACACCTTC CASSNMGVYYGYTF TRBV3-1 - TRBJ1-2 many 14
TGCAGCGTTCTTAGCGGGAGGGCCACCGGGGAGCTGTTTTTT CSVLSGRATGELFF TRBV29-1 TRBD2 TRBJ2-2 - 14
TGCGCCAGCAAGCTTTGGACAACGGACGGTACCTACGAGCAGTACTTC CASKLWTTDGTYEQYF TRBV5-1 - TRBJ2-7 - 16